This T cell receptor beta chain was identified during a study of blood T cells in healthy people across ages. Per-sample yields of isolated PBMCs were at least 6.5 million. In this sample, this clonotype turned up a few times. The CDR3 length is 16 residues. Losses at the gene ends were 5 bases for V and 0 bases for J; bases not matched to a gene: 7. In germline, CDR1 is MNHNS, CDR2 SASEGT. Primers used in a second PCR of roughly 6 to 11 cycles were a sample-barcoded 5' primer and a J-beta primer mix. TCRdb processed the 5' RACE reads anew with MiXCR; each CDR3 protein has one entry. The data hold some 780,000 distinct CDR3 sequences, with just over 55% observed a single time.

Sequenced: blood. The sequence came from a man aged 35 to 55 in good health. This chain uses TRBV6-1 with TRBJ2-7; 10 nucleotides agree with TRBD2. CDR3 sequence: CASSPLTSGVSYEQYF. The CDR3 coding sequence is TGTGCCAGCAGTCCACTCACTAGCGGGGTCTCCTACGAGCAGTACTTC.